This record covers a single TCR beta chain. In this sample, this clone turned up once. Which antigen it targets is not known. Base qualities are not at hand, and no much larger clone is one base apart. The entry originates in a study of blood T cell repertoires in COVID-19 (dated by TCRdb to 2018 to 2021). About the full investigation: Samples from collaborators originated in the United States, Italy and Spain and spanned both the acute and convalescent phases of COVID-19. Where HLA class I and class II types were available, the types were taken from metadata supplied by the sample provider, not from assay-based typing. The samples were drawn from the first 160 participants of the ongoing ImmuneRACE study and from over a thousand subjects provided by 6 global collaborators. Deeply sampled blood TCRbeta repertoires from subjects exposed to, actively infected with, or recovered from COVID-19 were included in the dataset. The repertoires were made available in a free public database intended to serve as a resource for research on the immune response to SARS-CoV-2. The prospective study material was composed of cDNA or gDNA derived from T cells, B-cell-depleted T cells, or PBMCs. A de-identified subject ID, COVID-19 status, age in years and sex were almost always included in the sample metadata. What the work shows at the level of the full study, not this receptor alone: The quantity of clinical and demographic metadata differed by source and by participant and was supplied without curation.

A second Seattle source provided samples from volunteer blood donors who had recovered from COVID-19. Whole blood was collected in K2EDTA tubes by collaborating institutions according to the institutions' own protocols. Collaborator samples were shipped for TCRbeta analysis as frozen whole blood, isolated PBMCs, or DNA extracted from either sample type. From cysteine to phenylalanine, the CDR3 is 15 amino acids long. Kept here is only the CDR3 DNA, which spans 45 bases and is read in frame from base 1. CDR1 is given as SGHRS and CDR2 as YFSETQ, both from the germline V gene. Unmatched junction bases come to 8, with V trimmed by 4 bases and J by 2 bases. TCRbeta CDR3 regions were amplified from genomic DNA by means of the immunoSEQ Assay, a bias-controlled multiplex PCR. As for the authors' bioinformatics: Nucleated cell counts per sample were estimated from amplification of reference gene primers within the assay. To quantify the absolute abundance of each unique TCRbeta CDR3 rearrangement, sequence reads were collapsed and filtered. For each sample, productive Simpson clonality was calculated by taking the square root of Simpson's diversity index across productive rearrangements. In TCRdb, the immuneACCESS table is reduced to in-frame sequences with V and J assigned. These tables do not hold every clone; where another copy was compared, an unresolved V gene accounts for under half, and the others remain unexplained. For V, J and clone size, that table is used; D and trimming come from the DNA. Here the sample has 200,000 to 250,000 clones; nearly 90% occur a single time. The ten biggest clones cover approximately 12% of the sample.

The receptor comes from a woman between 18 and 30 years old who had recovered from COVID-19. Sequenced input: peripheral blood. The chain was built from TRBV5-1 and TRBJ2-7; 8 central nucleotides agree with TRBD1. The bases are TGCGCCAGCAGCGTATACCGACAGGGGCCCTACGAGCAGTACTTC. It translates to CASSVYRQGPYEQYF.